These 14 T cell receptor beta chains originate from one sample sequenced in a study of blood T cell repertoires in COVID-19 (dated by TCRdb to 2019 to 2021). Receptors were amplified or captured by the immunoSEQ multiplex PCR assay. Sourced from immuneACCESS, this table was stored by TCRdb with only in-frame sequences that have V and J called. A share of the clones is absent; for the studies checked, an unresolved V gene accounts for under half, and the remainder has no known explanation. The sample yields a few hundred thousand clones; 89% were counted once. The top ten clones comprise 2% to 2.5% of the sample. Sequencing was carried out using peripheral blood. Receptor source: a man aged 45 to 65 with acute or convalescent COVID-19.

The gene calls are TRBV4-2 and TRBJ2-5, with 9 bases that match TRBD2. CDR3 length: 17 residues. Per the germline V gene, CDR1 is LGHNA and CDR2 is YNFKEQ. Trimming cost V 4 bases and J 5 bases; bases outside gene matches: 14. The CDR3 protein is CASSRGVAGGQGETQYF. DNA for the CDR3: TGTGCCAGCAGCCGGGGTGTTGCGGGGGGGCAAGGGGAGACCCAGTACTTC.

The chain has TRBV3-1 (or the pseudogene TRBV3-2) and TRBJ1-2; D perhaps matches TRBD1 (6 bases). The germline CDR1 and CDR2 sequences are LGHDT and YNNKEL (reference sequence). The CDR3 contains 15 residues. Trimming took off 3 bases at V and 8 bases at J, with 19 bases between the two ends. CDR3 protein: CASSQVDRNPQGYTF. CDR3 in DNA: TGTGCCAGCAGCCAGGTTGACAGGAACCCTCAGGGCTACACCTTC.

The chain uses TRBV4-1 and TRBJ1-5, with D perhaps matching TRBD1 (5 bases). The CDR3 length is 13 residues. Trimming stripped 3 bases from V and 5 bases from J, with 8 bases between. Germline assignment: CDR1 MGHRA and CDR2 YSYEKL. For the CDR3, the DNA is TGCGCCAGCAGCCAGGCCAGGGATCAGCCCCAGCATTTT. Encoded protein: CASSQARDQPQHF.

J is TRBJ1-4 and V is TRBV4-1; D is uncertain. The ends were cut back, 0 bases at V and 4 bases at J, with 3 bases in the middle. The CDR3 is 13 residues long. Germline lookup yields CDR1 MGHRA and CDR2 YSYEKL. The CDR3 sequence: CASSQDHNEKLFF. The CDR3 DNA reads TGCGCCAGCAGCCAAGACCATAATGAAAAACTGTTTTTT.

The rearrangement joins TRBV5-4 to TRBJ1-3; no firm D call. V lost 4 bases and J lost 4, with 9 bases in between. The CDR3 is made up of 13 amino acids. CDR1 SGHNT and CDR2 YYREEE come from the germline V gene (reference sequence). DNA of the CDR3: TGTGCCAGCAGCCTACCCGCGGGAAACACCATATATTTT. Translating gives CASSLPAGNTIYF. Complete variable domain (other parts from reference TRBV5-4 and TRBJ1-3): ETGVTQSPTHLIKTRGQQVTLRCSSQSGHNTVSWYQQALGQGPQFIFQYYREEENGRGNFPPRFSGLQFPNYSSELNVNALELDDSALYLCASSLPAGNTIYFGEGSWLTVV.

The chain has TRBV7-2 and TRBJ1-5; D is perhaps TRBD1 (5 bases). V lost 1 base to trimming and J lost 2 bases, with 9 bases between them. There are 15 residues in the CDR3. Germline assignment: CDR1 SGHTA and CDR2 FQGNSA. The CDR3: CASSLVGLGNQPQHF. The DNA of the CDR3 is TGTGCCAGCAGCTTAGTGGGGCTCGGCAATCAGCCCCAGCATTTT.

A single count supports this clone. As DNA, the CDR3 is TGCGCCAGCAGCCAGGGGGGGGAGACCCAGTACTTC. It specifies CASSQGGETQYF. V and J are TRBV4-1 and TRBJ2-5; TRBD2 aligns across 7 bases. The ends lost 3 bases at V and 5 bases at J; junction bases unmatched: 0. Per germline, CDR1 MGHRA and CDR2 YSYEKL. There are 12 residues in the CDR3.

The CDR3 reads CASSPPWRGYEQYF. In nucleotides, the CDR3 is TGTGCCAGCAGCCCCCCGTGGAGGGGCTACGAGCAGTACTTC. The chain links TRBV11-2 to TRBJ2-7, with D perhaps matching TRBD2 (6 bases). This CDR3 has 14 residues. The germline V gene encodes CDR1 SGHAT and CDR2 FQNNGV. Between the trimmed V and J ends, which lost 5 bases and 3 bases, there was a span of 14 bases.

The chain has TRBV21-1 and TRBJ2-1; no DNA check was done on the table's D call, TRBD1. TRBV21-1 is tagged as a pseudogene. The CDR3 extends over 15 amino acids. CDR3 in DNA: TGTGCCAGCAGCAAAGGGGACAAAAAAATGGATGAGCAGTTCTTC. As protein: CASSKGDKKMDEQFF.

This chain uses TRBV6-6 with TRBJ1-1, with TRBD1 matching over 7 bases. The germline V gene has CDR1 MNHNY and CDR2 SVGAGI (reference sequence). There are 14 residues in the CDR3. The V gene end was trimmed by 5 bases and the J gene end by 4 bases; junction bases not matched to a gene: 7. The CDR3 loop is CASSRDSQGTEAFF. The CDR3 DNA follows: TGTGCCAGCAGTCGGGACAGCCAAGGCACTGAAGCTTTCTTT.

This chain uses TRBV6-5 with TRBJ1-6, with 7 nucleotides matching TRBD1. The germline V gene has CDR1 MNHEY and CDR2 SVGAGI. With 5 bases clipped from V and 10 bases from J, the junction kept 8 bases outside the gene matches. CDR3 size: 14 residues. The CDR3 DNA follows: TGTGCCAGCAGTAGACAGGGTAAAAGCTCACCCCTCCACTTT. It codes for CASSRQGKSSPLHF.

V usage is TRBV12-5 and J usage is TRBJ1-6; TRBD1 is a possible D gene (5 bases). The CDR3 consists of 13 residues. V was clipped by 5 bases and J by 9 bases, with 11 bases between them. Germline values: CDR1 LGHNT, CDR2 FRNRAP. The CDR3 DNA is TGTGCTAGTGGTCAGGGTCTTGGTTCACCCCTCCACTTT. Its protein is CASGQGLGSPLHF.

This clone was detected only a few times. The chain employs TRBV2 and TRBJ2-5; TRBD1 is a possible D gene (5 bases). V dropped 1 base and J dropped 5 bases, with 11 bases sitting between them. The germline V gene encodes CDR1 SNHLY and CDR2 FYNNEI. This CDR3 has 14 residues. CDR3 protein: CASSEVVRGETQYF. Here the CDR3 DNA reads TGTGCCAGCAGTGAAGTTGTTAGGGGCGAGACCCAGTACTTC.

V and J are TRBV7-9 and TRBJ1-5; 10 bases agree with TRBD1. The CDR3 covers 15 residues. Germline lookup yields CDR1 SEHNR and CDR2 FQNEAQ (reference sequence). The V gene end was trimmed by 4 bases and the J gene end by 2 bases; junction bases not matched to a gene: 2. This CDR3 is CASSWGTGGNQPQHF. The CDR3, as DNA: TGTGCCAGCAGCTGGGGGACAGGGGGCAATCAGCCCCAGCATTTT.